These T cell receptor beta chains were read from a single sample in a study of cytomegalovirus exposure and HLA in healthy donors. The method was immunoSEQ multiplex PCR; TCRdb's version includes in-frame clones alone and lacks a portion of them. The sample includes a few hundred thousand clones, about 75% seen only once; the top ten take 1.8%. The source material was PBMCs. The receptors here all came from a woman younger than 45 in good health and CMV-seronegative. The CDR3 runs from the conserved cysteine through the conserved F or W. The D gene is left open where the match is weak. Size values are once, few and many counts, or a class for expanded clones, and some rows have none.

v_call,d_call,clone_size,j_call,cdr3_nt,cdr3_aa
TRBV6-1,TRBD1,once,TRBJ2-2,TGTGCCAGCAGTTGGCGACAGGGTAAAACCGGGGAGCTGTTTTTT,CASSWRQGKTGELFF
TRBV19,TRBD1,-,TRBJ1-1,TGTGCCAGTAGCCTTGGGACAGCCAACACTGAAGCTTTCTTT,CASSLGTANTEAFF
TRBV5-1,-,-,TRBJ2-3,TGCGCCAGCAGCTTGTACACCACAGATACGCAGTATTTT,CASSLYTTDTQYF
TRBV7-3,TRBD2,-,TRBJ2-3,TGTGCCAGCAGCCCTGGGACTAGCGCAGATACGCAGTATTTT,CASSPGTSADTQYF
TRBV6-5,-,-,TRBJ2-2,TGTGCCAGCAGACGGGATTTCACCGGGGAGCTGTTTTTT,CASRRDFTGELFF
TRBV5-1,-,few,TRBJ1-2,TGCGCCAGCAGCTTGGATACAGGGAACTATGGCTACACCTTC,CASSLDTGNYGYTF
TRBV6-1,-,-,TRBJ1-1,TGTGCCAGCAGTGAGGGGCAGGGTCGGCTTGACACTGAAGCTTTCTTT,CASSEGQGRLDTEAFF
TRBV19,-,-,TRBJ1-6,TGTGCCAGTAGTTCGGACAGCATCTATAATTCACCCCTCCACTTT,CASSSDSIYNSPLHF
TRBV6-5,-,-,TRBJ2-3,TGTGCCAGCGGAGGACCCCATACGCAGTATTTT,CASGGPHTQYF
TRBV5-1,-,-,TRBJ1-6,TGCGCCAGCAGCTTTACGGGAGAGGACTATTCACCCCTCCACTTT,CASSFTGEDYSPLHF
TRBV10-1,TRBD2,-,TRBJ2-1,TGCGCCAGCAGTGAGTTTTCGGGGGGCAATGAGCAGTTCTTC,CASSEFSGGNEQFF
TRBV29-1,TRBD2,-,TRBJ2-7,TGCAGCGTTGAAGGGTCTAGCGGGGCCCAGAGCTCCTACGAGCAGTACTTC,CSVEGSSGAQSSYEQYF
TRBV4-1,TRBD2,once,TRBJ2-5,TGCGCCAGCAGCCCCTCCCCCTACGGTCGGGCTAGCGGGGTACAAGAGACCCAGTACTTC,CASSPSPYGRASGVQETQYF
TRBV29-1,-,-,TRBJ1-4,TGCAGCGTCTCCCAGGGGAAAACTAATGAAAAACTGTTTTTT,CSVSQGKTNEKLFF
TRBV30,TRBD2,-,TRBJ2-3,TGTGCCTGGAGTCTTGGGACGGGGGGGCAGTATTTT,CAWSLGTGGQYF
TRBV29-1,TRBD2,-,TRBJ2-7,TGCAGCGTTGGACCTAGCGGGAGCCACGAGCAGTACTTC,CSVGPSGSHEQYF
TRBV6-6,TRBD1,-,TRBJ1-1,TGTGCCAGCAGTTCCACAGGGGGCGTGAACACTGAAGCTTTCTTT,CASSSTGGVNTEAFF
TRBV6-1,-,-,TRBJ1-5,TGTGCCAGCAGTGAATACAGGGCTCCTAATCAGCCCCAGCATTTT,CASSEYRAPNQPQHF
TRBV11-2,-,-,TRBJ1-2,TGTGCCAGCAGCTTCGCAGGGGCGGACTATGGCTACACCTTC,CASSFAGADYGYTF
TRBV6-5,-,-,TRBJ2-3,TGTGCCAGCAATTTGGCGGGGTCGCGAGATACGCAGTATTTT,CASNLAGSRDTQYF
TRBV4-2,TRBD1,-,TRBJ1-1,TGTGCCAGCAGCCAAGTTGAGGCAGGGGGCTCTGAAGCTTTCTTT,CASSQVEAGGSEAFF
TRBV10-1,TRBD1,-,TRBJ1-1,TGCGCCAGCAGTTACGACAGGGGGCAAGGTGAAGCTTTCTTT,CASSYDRGQGEAFF
TRBV19,-,-,TRBJ1-1,TGTGCCAGTACCCGGGGCACTGAAGCTTTCTTT,CASTRGTEAFF
TRBV27,-,-,TRBJ2-7,TGTGCCAGTGGTTACACACCCTACGAGCAGTACTTC,CASGYTPYEQYF
TRBV5-8,TRBD1,-,TRBJ2-3,TGTGCCAGCAGCTCCCCAGGGACAGGGGGAGCAGATACGCAGTATTTT,CASSSPGTGGADTQYF
TRBV7-6,-,-,TRBJ1-6,TGTGCCAGCAGCTTAGGGGGGGGACAATCACCCCTCCACTTT,CASSLGGGQSPLHF
TRBV14,TRBD2,once,TRBJ2-1,TGTGCCAGCAGCCTTCCGGGACTAGCGGGAGGTTACAATGAGCAGTTCTTC,CASSLPGLAGGYNEQFF
TRBV7-9,TRBD2,-,TRBJ2-5,TGTGCCAGCAGTCCCCCCTGGGGGACTAGCGGGGGGGAAGAGACCCAGTACTTC,CASSPPWGTSGGEETQYF
TRBV11-2,TRBD1,-,TRBJ1-2,TGTGCCAGCAGCCGAGGGGGCGCGGACTATGGCTACACCTTC,CASSRGGADYGYTF
TRBV6-1,-,once,TRBJ1-1,TGTGCCAGCAGTGCCAAGGAGGGCCGGACTGAAGCTTTCTTT,CASSAKEGRTEAFF